This T cell receptor (beta chain) originates from a study of blood T cell repertoires in COVID-19. The CDR3 runs to 14 residues. From germline, CDR1 is ENHRY and CDR2 SYGVKD. Trimming cost V 8 bases and J 0 bases, with 10 bases left between them. Clones were read by immunoSEQ multiplex PCR, and TCRdb kept only the in-frame ones, dropping some. Altogether 150,000 to 200,000 clones are present, roughly 80% being singletons, with the ten largest covering 9.5% to 15%. The receptor was isolated from a woman older than 75 with COVID-19, enrolled during active disease. The chain has TRBV10-3 and TRBJ1-4; D is ambiguous. The sequencing sample was made of peripheral blood. The CDR3 coding sequence is TGTGCCATCGGGCGGGCCTCAACTAATGAAAAACTGTTTTTT. Its protein is CAIGRASTNEKLFF.